A single TCR beta chain is shown here with its context. This sample stems from a study of T cell responses to AZD1222 COVID-19 vaccine. CDR3 length: 11 residues. Germline assignment: CDR1 MNHEY and CDR2 SMNVEV (reference sequence). V lost 5 bases to trimming and J lost 7 bases, with 9 bases between them. Sequencing used immunoSEQ multiplex PCR; TCRdb keeps in-frame clones, though not all of them. Here the sample spans some 79,000 clones, about three quarters being singletons. The chain recombines TRBV27 with TRBJ2-7; D is possibly TRBD2 (6 bases). The sequencing used peripheral blood, collected 28 days after the second AZD1222 dose. The source is an adult who received the AZD1222 COVID-19 vaccine. CDR3 sequence reads: CASSKGLEQYF. The CDR3 nucleotides are TGTGCCAGCAGTAAGGGACTGGAGCAGTACTTC.